This section outlines one TCR beta chain sequence together with its context. Produced via immunoSEQ multiplex PCR; TCRdb's table is partial and in-frame only. The sample contains about 270,000 clones, approximately 84% of which appear only once. Germline values: CDR1 SGHDT, CDR2 YYEEEE. The CDR3 is made up of 14 amino acids. V lost 3 bases, J lost 4 bases, and 6 bases stayed unmatched. This sample stems from a study of blood T cell repertoires in COVID-19. The chain uses TRBV5-6 and TRBJ2-5; 7 bases map to TRBD2. This clonotype was sampled from a human donor in a cohort sampled during active COVID-19. Sample: peripheral blood. The CDR3, as DNA: TGTGCCAGCAGCTCCTCCTCGGGGGGAGAGACCCAGTACTTC. This encodes CASSSSSGGETQYF.